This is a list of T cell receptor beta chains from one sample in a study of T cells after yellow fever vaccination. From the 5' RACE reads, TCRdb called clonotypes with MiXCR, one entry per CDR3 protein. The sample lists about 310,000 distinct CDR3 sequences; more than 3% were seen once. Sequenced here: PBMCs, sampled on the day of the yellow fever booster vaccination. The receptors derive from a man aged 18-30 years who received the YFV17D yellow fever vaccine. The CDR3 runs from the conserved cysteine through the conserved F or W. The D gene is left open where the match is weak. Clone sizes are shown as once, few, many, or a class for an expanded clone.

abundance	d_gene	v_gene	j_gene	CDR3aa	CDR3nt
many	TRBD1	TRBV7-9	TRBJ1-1	CASSPTGGYTEAFF	TGTGCCAGCAGCCCTACAGGGGGCTATACTGAAGCTTTCTTT
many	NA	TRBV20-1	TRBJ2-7	CSARDLQRYEQYF	TGCAGTGCTAGAGATCTACAGAGATACGAGCAGTACTTC
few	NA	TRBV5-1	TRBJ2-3	CASSLDRREYF	TGCGCCAGCAGCTTGGATCGACGGGAGTATTTT
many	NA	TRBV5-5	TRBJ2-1	CASSARVGGDEQFF	TGTGCCAGCAGCGCCCGGGTGGGCGGGGATGAGCAGTTCTTC
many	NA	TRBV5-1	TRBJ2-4	CASSLDTGAGDIQYF	TGCGCCAGCAGCTTGGACACAGGGGCGGGAGACATTCAGTACTTC
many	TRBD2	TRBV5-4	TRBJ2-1	CASRRTSGINNEQFF	TGTGCCAGCAGGCGGACTAGCGGAATAAACAATGAGCAGTTCTTC
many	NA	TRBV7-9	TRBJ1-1	CASSAGTLGGMNTEAFF	TGTGCCAGCAGCGCCGGGACCCTGGGGGGGATGAACACTGAAGCTTTCTTT
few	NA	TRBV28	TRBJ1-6	CASSPLRGTVGNSPLHF	TGTGCCAGCAGTCCTCTCCGAGGAACGGTTGGTAATTCACCCCTCCACTTT
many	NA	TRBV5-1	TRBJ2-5	CASSPGTWQETQYF	TGCGCCAGCAGCCCGGGGACTTGGCAAGAGACCCAGTACTTC
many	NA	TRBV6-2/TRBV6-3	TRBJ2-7	CASSPHGTYEQYF	TGTGCCAGCAGCCCCCACGGCACCTACGAGCAGTACTTC
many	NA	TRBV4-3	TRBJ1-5	CASSQDLGNQPQHF	TGCGCCAGCAGCCAAGATTTGGGGAATCAGCCCCAGCATTTT